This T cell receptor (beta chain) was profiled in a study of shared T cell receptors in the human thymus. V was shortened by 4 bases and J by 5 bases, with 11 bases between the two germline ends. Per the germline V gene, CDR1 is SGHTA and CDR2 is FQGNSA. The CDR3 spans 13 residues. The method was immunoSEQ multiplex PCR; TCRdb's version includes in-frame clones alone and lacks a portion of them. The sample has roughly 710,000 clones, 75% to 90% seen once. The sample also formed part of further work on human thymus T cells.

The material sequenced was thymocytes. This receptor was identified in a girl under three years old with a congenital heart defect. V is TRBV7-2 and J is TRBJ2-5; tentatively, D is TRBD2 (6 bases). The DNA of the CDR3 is TGTGCCAGCAGCTACCTAGCGATCGAGACCCAGTACTTC. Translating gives CASSYLAIETQYF.